The rows below give T cell receptor beta chains drawn from one sample of a study of blood T cell repertoires in COVID-19. Profiled with immunoSEQ multiplex PCR; TCRdb holds only in-frame clones, not every one. The sample consists of about 200,000 clones, over 80% of them appearing once. The material sequenced was PBMCs or T cells enriched from blood (not recorded which). Source of these receptors: a woman aged 30 to 39 who had been exposed to COVID-19. Each CDR3 is given with its conserved first and last residue. The D gene is left open where the match is weak. Clone sizes are given selectively: once, few, many, or a class where the clone is expanded.

d_call: .
clone_size: .
j_call: TRBJ1-1
v_call: TRBV5-1
cdr3_nt: TGCGCCAGCAGCTTGGGGCAGCGAATGAACACTGAAGCTTTCTTT
cdr3_aa: CASSLGQRMNTEAFF

d_call: .
clone_size: few
j_call: TRBJ1-2
v_call: TRBV4-2
cdr3_nt: TGTGCCAGCAGCTCCAGGGATGGCTACACCTTC
cdr3_aa: CASSSRDGYTF

d_call: .
clone_size: .
j_call: TRBJ1-5
v_call: TRBV6-5
cdr3_nt: TGTGCCAGCCTAACAGGGTTGGGTCAGCCCCAGCATTTT
cdr3_aa: CASLTGLGQPQHF

d_call: .
clone_size: .
j_call: TRBJ1-5
v_call: TRBV6-5
cdr3_nt: TGTGCCAGCAGTCCCCGGACAGTTCACAATCAGCCCCAGCATTTT
cdr3_aa: CASSPRTVHNQPQHF

d_call: TRBD1
clone_size: .
j_call: TRBJ1-1
v_call: TRBV5-1
cdr3_nt: TGCGCCAGCAGCTTAGGACAGGGGTTGTACACTGAAGCTTTCTTT
cdr3_aa: CASSLGQGLYTEAFF

d_call: .
clone_size: .
j_call: TRBJ2-3
v_call: TRBV7-2
cdr3_nt: TGTGCCAGCAGCTCCAGACTCGGTGAGGCAGATACGCAGTATTTT
cdr3_aa: CASSSRLGEADTQYF

d_call: TRBD1
clone_size: .
j_call: TRBJ1-1
v_call: TRBV27
cdr3_nt: TGTGCCAGCAGTTCGTACATTCAGGGGGCGAACACTGAAGCTTTCTTT
cdr3_aa: CASSSYIQGANTEAFF

d_call: .
clone_size: .
j_call: TRBJ2-7
v_call: TRBV7-2
cdr3_nt: TGTGCCAGCAGCTTTCGCGGTGGCGGGCAGTACTTC
cdr3_aa: CASSFRGGGQYF

d_call: TRBD1
clone_size: .
j_call: TRBJ1-2
v_call: TRBV4-3
cdr3_nt: TGCGCCAGCAGCCACGGGACAGGGGGCCAAAGCTATGGCTACACCTTC
cdr3_aa: CASSHGTGGQSYGYTF

d_call: TRBD1
clone_size: .
j_call: TRBJ2-7
v_call: TRBV12-5
cdr3_nt: TGTGCTAGTGGTTTAGACCGGGACAGGGCCACCTACGAGCAGTACTTC
cdr3_aa: CASGLDRDRATYEQYF

d_call: TRBD2
clone_size: few
j_call: TRBJ2-7
v_call: TRBV7-2
cdr3_nt: TGTGCCAGCAGCTCAGTAGCGGGGCCCGCCTACGAGCAGTACTTC
cdr3_aa: CASSSVAGPAYEQYF

d_call: .
clone_size: .
j_call: TRBJ1-4
v_call: TRBV7-9
cdr3_nt: TGTGCCAGCAGCTTACAGGGGCCCAATGAAAAACTGTTTTTT
cdr3_aa: CASSLQGPNEKLFF

d_call: .
clone_size: .
j_call: TRBJ2-5
v_call: TRBV18
cdr3_nt: TGTGCCAGCTCACCACAGGGGCGGAATCAAGAGACCCAGTACTTC
cdr3_aa: CASSPQGRNQETQYF

d_call: TRBD1
clone_size: .
j_call: TRBJ2-1
v_call: TRBV9
cdr3_nt: TGTGCCAGCAGCCCGGGGACAGGGGGCAATGAGCAGTTCTTC
cdr3_aa: CASSPGTGGNEQFF

d_call: .
clone_size: .
j_call: TRBJ1-2
v_call: TRBV18
cdr3_nt: TGTGCCAGCTCACCACGTGAGGCGGGGGCGTCTGGCTACACCTTC
cdr3_aa: CASSPREAGASGYTF

d_call: .
clone_size: few
j_call: TRBJ1-1
v_call: TRBV19
cdr3_nt: TGTGCCAGTAACTCGGGCACTGAAGCTTTCTTT
cdr3_aa: CASNSGTEAFF

d_call: TRBD1
clone_size: .
j_call: TRBJ2-7
v_call: TRBV7-9
cdr3_nt: TGTGCCAGCGGGACAGAAAACTTCTACGAGCAGTACTTC
cdr3_aa: CASGTENFYEQYF

d_call: .
clone_size: few
j_call: TRBJ2-7
v_call: TRBV7-9
cdr3_nt: TGTGCCAGCAGCTTACCCATCGGCGAGCAGTACTTC
cdr3_aa: CASSLPIGEQYF

d_call: TRBD1
clone_size: few
j_call: TRBJ1-1
v_call: TRBV6-5
cdr3_nt: TGTGCCAGCAGTTACTCGCAGGGGGCTAAAACTGAAGCTTTCTTT
cdr3_aa: CASSYSQGAKTEAFF

d_call: TRBD2
clone_size: .
j_call: TRBJ2-2
v_call: TRBV19
cdr3_nt: TGTGCCAGTAGTATAGTTCGGGGGGGGCCAACCGGGGAGCTGTTTTTT
cdr3_aa: CASSIVRGGPTGELFF

d_call: .
clone_size: .
j_call: TRBJ2-2
v_call: TRBV5-4
cdr3_nt: TGTGCCAGCAGCTTGGGGGCAGCTTCCAGGGTCGGGGAGCTGTTTTTT
cdr3_aa: CASSLGAASRVGELFF

d_call: TRBD1
clone_size: .
j_call: TRBJ2-2
v_call: TRBV2
cdr3_nt: TGTGCCAGCAGTGGACAGGGTGTCACCGGGGAGCTGTTTTTT
cdr3_aa: CASSGQGVTGELFF

d_call: .
clone_size: .
j_call: TRBJ1-4
v_call: TRBV19
cdr3_nt: TGTGCCAGTAGTATAGATCGAGGGTGGGATGAAAAACTGTTTTTT
cdr3_aa: CASSIDRGWDEKLFF

d_call: .
clone_size: few
j_call: TRBJ1-1
v_call: TRBV20-1
cdr3_nt: TGCAGTGCCGCGGGGGCTTTCTTT
cdr3_aa: CSAAGAFF

d_call: .
clone_size: .
j_call: TRBJ1-2
v_call: TRBV27
cdr3_nt: TGTGCCAGCAGTTCACAGGGTAGGGGCTACACCTTC
cdr3_aa: CASSSQGRGYTF

d_call: TRBD2
clone_size: .
j_call: TRBJ2-1
v_call: TRBV3-1/TRBV3-2
cdr3_nt: TGTGCCAGCAGCCAAAACACGGGGGGGTCCTACAATGAGCAGTTCTTC
cdr3_aa: CASSQNTGGSYNEQFF

d_call: TRBD1
clone_size: .
j_call: TRBJ1-2
v_call: TRBV6-5
cdr3_nt: TGTGCCAGCAGTTACAGGCCGGACAGGGGTTTTGGCTACACCTTC
cdr3_aa: CASSYRPDRGFGYTF

d_call: .
clone_size: .
j_call: TRBJ2-3
v_call: TRBV5-6
cdr3_nt: TGTGCCAGCAGCGTCCTAACTAGCACAGATACGCAGTATTTT
cdr3_aa: CASSVLTSTDTQYF

d_call: TRBD1
clone_size: .
j_call: TRBJ1-5
v_call: TRBV28
cdr3_nt: TGTGCCAGCAGTCCTAGTCGACAGGGAAGCGATCAGCCCCAGCATTTT
cdr3_aa: CASSPSRQGSDQPQHF

d_call: TRBD1
clone_size: once
j_call: TRBJ1-3
v_call: TRBV7-9
cdr3_nt: TGTGCCAGCAGGGGATGGGACAGGGGGGGAAACTCTGGAAACACCATATATTTT
cdr3_aa: CASRGWDRGGNSGNTIYF

d_call: .
clone_size: .
j_call: TRBJ2-7
v_call: TRBV5-1
cdr3_nt: TGCGCCAGCAGCCAGGGACATTTGGAACGCGAGCAGTACTTC
cdr3_aa: CASSQGHLEREQYF

d_call: .
clone_size: .
j_call: TRBJ2-3
v_call: TRBV15
cdr3_nt: TGTGCCACCAGCAGAGATCTTACAGATACGCAGTATTTT
cdr3_aa: CATSRDLTDTQYF

d_call: .
clone_size: .
j_call: TRBJ1-2
v_call: TRBV29-1
cdr3_nt: TGCAGCGTTGAAGGACGGGTTCGGCAGGGTGGTGGCTACACCTTC
cdr3_aa: CSVEGRVRQGGGYTF

d_call: TRBD1
clone_size: .
j_call: TRBJ1-1
v_call: TRBV15
cdr3_nt: TGTGCCACCAGCAGAGTAGTTAGCCAGGGGGCAAGAACTGAAGCTTTCTTT
cdr3_aa: CATSRVVSQGARTEAFF

d_call: .
clone_size: once
j_call: TRBJ1-3
v_call: TRBV3-1/TRBV3-2
cdr3_nt: TGTGCCAGCAGCCCCGTAGATCGGGGAGACTCTGGAAACACCATATATTTT
cdr3_aa: CASSPVDRGDSGNTIYF

d_call: .
clone_size: .
j_call: TRBJ1-5
v_call: TRBV29-1
cdr3_nt: TGCAGCGTTGGGGAGACAGGATTCAATCAGCCCCAGCATTTT
cdr3_aa: CSVGETGFNQPQHF

d_call: .
clone_size: .
j_call: TRBJ1-3
v_call: TRBV5-5
cdr3_nt: TGTGCCAGCTCTCGGGGGGACATCTCTGGAAACACCATATATTTT
cdr3_aa: CASSRGDISGNTIYF

d_call: TRBD1
clone_size: .
j_call: TRBJ2-7
v_call: TRBV29-1
cdr3_nt: TGCAGCGGGAACAGGGGGAACGAGCAGTACTTC
cdr3_aa: CSGNRGNEQYF

d_call: TRBD1
clone_size: .
j_call: TRBJ1-5
v_call: TRBV6-1
cdr3_nt: TGTGCCAGCAGTGACCCTGGACAGGGGGTCAATCAGCCCCAGCATTTT
cdr3_aa: CASSDPGQGVNQPQHF

d_call: .
clone_size: .
j_call: TRBJ1-1
v_call: TRBV28
cdr3_nt: TGTGCCAGCAGTTTATTCGGCGGGCGCACTGAAGCTTTCTTT
cdr3_aa: CASSLFGGRTEAFF

d_call: .
clone_size: .
j_call: TRBJ1-1
v_call: TRBV25-1
cdr3_nt: TGTGCCAGCAGAACAGACCCTTACACTGAAGCTTTCTTT
cdr3_aa: CASRTDPYTEAFF

d_call: TRBD1
clone_size: .
j_call: TRBJ1-2
v_call: TRBV27
cdr3_nt: TGTGCCAGCAGCCGGGACAGGGAAAACTATGGCTACACCTTC
cdr3_aa: CASSRDRENYGYTF

d_call: .
clone_size: .
j_call: TRBJ1-1
v_call: TRBV5-1
cdr3_nt: TGCGCCAGCAGCTTGTCACAGATAAACACTGAAGCTTTCTTT
cdr3_aa: CASSLSQINTEAFF

d_call: .
clone_size: .
j_call: TRBJ1-2
v_call: TRBV19
cdr3_nt: TGTGCCAGTAGTATACTCGAGAACTATGGCTACACCTTC
cdr3_aa: CASSILENYGYTF

d_call: TRBD1
clone_size: few
j_call: TRBJ2-3
v_call: TRBV6-1
cdr3_nt: TGTGCCAGCAGTGATGCCGGGACAGGAGACCTAGATACGCAGTATTTT
cdr3_aa: CASSDAGTGDLDTQYF

d_call: .
clone_size: .
j_call: TRBJ2-7
v_call: TRBV4-1
cdr3_nt: TGCGCCAGCAGCCAAGATCCCATTAGACCTAGCACCTTCTACGAGCAGTACTTC
cdr3_aa: CASSQDPIRPSTFYEQYF

d_call: .
clone_size: .
j_call: TRBJ1-1
v_call: TRBV4-3
cdr3_nt: TGCGCCAGCAGCCAAGGTTTCGGGTTGGGGCAGGGAGGCACTGAAGCTTTCTTT
cdr3_aa: CASSQGFGLGQGGTEAFF

d_call: .
clone_size: .
j_call: TRBJ2-7
v_call: TRBV27
cdr3_nt: TGTGCCAGCAGTTTATCGACTGGCTACGAGCAGTACTTC
cdr3_aa: CASSLSTGYEQYF

d_call: .
clone_size: .
j_call: TRBJ1-4
v_call: TRBV30
cdr3_nt: TGTGCCTGGAGTGTAAGGCCTGGACAGCGTCTCAATGAAAAACTGTTTTTT
cdr3_aa: CAWSVRPGQRLNEKLFF

d_call: .
clone_size: .
j_call: TRBJ1-2
v_call: TRBV29-1
cdr3_nt: TGCAGCGTTGCACGGGGGGGCGATTCGGGCTACACCTTC
cdr3_aa: CSVARGGDSGYTF

d_call: TRBD1
clone_size: few
j_call: TRBJ2-7
v_call: TRBV15
cdr3_nt: TGTGCCACCAGCAGAGATTTAGGGGACAGCTCCTACGAGCAGTACTTC
cdr3_aa: CATSRDLGDSSYEQYF

d_call: .
clone_size: .
j_call: TRBJ1-3
v_call: TRBV6-5
cdr3_nt: TGTGCCAGCAGTTACTCGGGGGGGCAGTCTGGAAACACCATATATTTT
cdr3_aa: CASSYSGGQSGNTIYF

d_call: .
clone_size: .
j_call: TRBJ2-3
v_call: TRBV29-1
cdr3_nt: TGCAGCGTCCCAGGGGCAGAAGAGGGCACAGATACGCAGTATTTT
cdr3_aa: CSVPGAEEGTDTQYF